A single sample gave rise to the 5 T cell receptor beta chains below, sequenced in a study of cytomegalovirus exposure and HLA in healthy donors. The PCR was carried out with 60 Vbeta primers and 13 Jbeta primers. TCRdb's table, derived via immunoSEQ multiplex PCR, lists solely in-frame clones and lacks some. There are approximately 50,000 clones in the sample, with under 15% held by the top ten. Sequenced sample: PBMCs. The source is a man younger than 35 in good health and CMV-seropositive.

This rearrangement joins TRBV10-2 to TRBJ2-3; 7 bases match TRBD2. The junction had 7 bases not matched to a gene; V was cut back by 2 bases and J by 5 bases. The CDR3 length is 15 residues. Germline V gene sequence: CDR1 WSHSY, CDR2 SAAADI. CDR3 DNA: TGCGCCAGCAGTGAGCCTACCTCTAGCGGAGATACGCAGTATTTT. This translates into CASSEPTSSGDTQYF.

The chain carries TRBV7-6 and TRBJ2-1; TRBD2 might be the D (6 bases). Germline V gene sequence: CDR1 SGHVS, CDR2 FNYEAQ. The CDR3 runs 14 residues. Between the trimmed V and J ends, which lost 1 base and 5 bases, there was a span of 9 bases. CDR3 sequence: CASSLGGTHNEQFF. CDR3 coding DNA: TGTGCCAGCAGCTTAGGCGGGACTCACAATGAGCAGTTCTTC.

V is TRBV7-9 and J is TRBJ2-5; D is undetermined. The tail of the sequence fits TRBJ2-7 better, so the J call may be wrong. CDR1 and CDR2 from the germline V gene are SEHNR and FQNEAQ (reference sequence). The CDR3 runs to 12 residues. The CDR3 DNA reads TGTGCCAGCAGCTTACCACAGACCGAGCAGTACTTC. Protein product: CASSLPQTEQYF.

This chain uses TRBV7-9 with TRBJ2-7; D may be TRBD1 (6 bases). Germline CDR1 is SEHNR and CDR2 is FQNEAQ (reference sequence). The V end was cut by 5 bases, the J end by 6 bases, with 11 bases between. This CDR3 region has 12 residues. The CDR3 sequence: CASSLGTPEQYF. CDR3 bases: TGTGCCAGCAGCCTGGGGACACCCGAGCAGTACTTC.

The chain joins TRBV25-1 to TRBJ1-5; D is unclear. V lost 3 bases and J 7 bases, leaving 7 bases between the germline ends. CDR3 length equals 12 residues. The germline V gene has CDR1 MGHDK and CDR2 SYGVNS. The CDR3 DNA is TGTGCCAGCAGTGACGGGAGACAGCCCCAGCATTTT. Translated: CASSDGRQPQHF.